This T cell receptor beta chain stems from a study of blood T cell repertoires in COVID-19. V was pared by 10 bases and J by 0 bases, with 12 bases between. Germline CDR1 is ENHRY and CDR2 is SYGVKD. This CDR3 is 14 amino acids long. Original handling: Quantification of nucleated cells was approximated via reference gene primer amplification. Sequencing used immunoSEQ multiplex PCR; TCRdb keeps in-frame clones, though not all of them. That table supplies the V and J calls and clone size; D and trimming were determined from the DNA. The table lists approximately 400,000 clones, approximately 90% of them singletons.

This receptor was obtained from a woman between 35 and 50 years old who had been exposed to COVID-19. V and J are TRBV10-3 and TRBJ2-2; TRBD2 might be the D (5 bases). The sequenced sample consisted of PBMCs or T cells enriched from blood (not recorded which). Written as DNA, the CDR3 is TGTGCCACCACTAGTTCGGCGAACACCGGGGAGCTGTTTTTT. As protein: CATTSSANTGELFF.